This record covers a single TCR beta chain. Using a J-beta primer mix together with a sample-barcoded 5' primer, a second PCR was run for roughly 6 to 12 cycles. TCRdb recomputed calls from the 5' RACE reads with MiXCR, one row per CDR3 protein. The data show under 700,000 distinct CDR3 sequences, 24% seen once. The data were obtained in a study of blood T cells in healthy people across ages. Extractions gave at least 5.5 micrograms of total RNA per sample. This CDR3 has 15 amino acids. The V gene lost 0 bases and the J gene lost 13 bases, with 24 bases spanning the gap. Per the germline V gene, CDR1 is DFQATT and CDR2 is SNEGSKA (reference sequence). These data were also filed under a second study, of T cells of mothers and their children. That paper adds: A second PCR was performed with the M1S primer. This primer added sample barcodes and 2-4 random nucleotides.

The sample taken for sequencing was blood. The receptor's source is a boy between 10 and 17 years old in good health. The chain couples TRBV20-1 to TRBJ2-5; possible D gene TRBD2, 6 bases. The CDR3 sequence: CSAREGWREQEALYF. Here the CDR3 DNA reads TGCAGTGCTAGAGAAGGGTGGAGGGAGCAAGAGGCCCTGTACTTC.